Each of the 32 T cell receptor beta chains below was sequenced from the same sample in a study of OX40 agonist ivuxolimab in advanced cancers. Assay: immunoSEQ multiplex PCR; the TCRdb copy retains only in-frame clones and omits some. The sample has tens of thousands of clones; about 88% are singletons. The material was CD4+ or CD8+ T cells sorted from blood, obtained in a trial of the OX40 agonist ivuxolimab. The receptor set was obtained from an adult with an advanced solid tumor such as melanoma, head and neck, liver or kidney cancer.

The V gene is TRBV5-6, the J gene TRBJ1-4; D is unclear. Germline loops: CDR1 SGHDT, CDR2 YYEEEE. Trimming stripped 0 bases from V and 4 bases from J, with 4 bases between. The CDR3 sequence is 13 residues long. As DNA, the CDR3 is TGTGCCAGCAGCTTGGGGGGTAATGAAAAACTGTTTTTT. Translating it yields CASSLGGNEKLFF.

The rearrangement uses TRBV30 and TRBJ2-7; D not resolved. This CDR3 is 15 amino acids long. Trimming removed 5 bases at V and 0 bases at J, with 17 bases between. CDR1 and CDR2 from the germline V gene are GTSNPN and SVGIG (reference sequence). The CDR3 bases are TGTGCCTGGTCATTGGGTCCGGAGAGCTCCTACGAGCAGTACTTC. Translating it yields CAWSLGPESSYEQYF.

The chain combines TRBV2 with TRBJ2-5; the match to TRBD1 covers 9 bases. Germline V gene lookup returns CDR1 SNHLY and CDR2 FYNNEI. The CDR3 is 16 amino acids. Trimming took 5 bases from V and 5 from J; bases not matched to a gene: 12. The CDR3 loop reads CASSPQGAQVPETQYF. The DNA of the CDR3 is TGTGCCAGCAGTCCACAGGGGGCGCAGGTTCCGGAGACCCAGTACTTC.

This chain joins TRBV21-1 and TRBJ1-1; the D call of TRBD1 is as the table states it, not checked on the DNA. TRBV21-1 is shown as a pseudogene. The CDR3 has 13 residues. The CDR3 loop reads CAGERTGHTEAFF. Written as DNA, the CDR3 is TGTGCCGGGGAACGGACAGGTCACACTGAAGCTTTCTTT.

This rearrangement joins TRBV6-1 to TRBJ2-5, with 12 positions matching TRBD2. J lost 2 bases, V lost 3 bases, and 4 bases had no gene match. The CDR3 has 16 amino acids. Germline V CDR1 and CDR2: MNHNS, SASEGT. CDR3 nucleotides: TGTGCCAGCAGTGAGGGGACTAGCGGGTGGCAAGAGACCCAGTACTTC. Translated: CASSEGTSGWQETQYF.

This clone appeared a single time. The chain combines TRBV5-4 with TRBJ2-1, with no clear D. V was clipped by 2 bases and J by 6 bases, with 6 bases between them. In germline, CDR1 is SGHNT, CDR2 YYREEE (reference sequence). The CDR3 is 12 residues long. The CDR3 DNA reads TGTGCCAGCAGCTTCAATAGCAATGAGCAGTTCTTC. The encoded protein is CASSFNSNEQFF.

The J gene is TRBJ1-4, the V gene TRBV5-4; tentative D call: TRBD1 (5 bases). The CDR3 is 16 residues long. V lost 0 bases and J lost 3, with 12 bases in between. CDR1 and CDR2 (germline): SGHNT, YYREEE (reference sequence). The CDR3 protein is CASSLVGAGANEKLFF. The CDR3 region has the DNA TGTGCCAGCAGCTTGGTCGGGGCTGGAGCTAATGAAAAACTGTTTTTT.

The CDR3 DNA reads TGTGCCAGCAGCTTAGTACCGGGACAGGGGACGGAAAAACTGTTTTTT. Protein: CASSLVPGQGTEKLFF. The chain carries TRBV7-6 and TRBJ1-4, with 10 positions matching TRBD1. The CDR3 has 16 residues. Trimming at V came to 1 base and at J to 8 bases, leaving 7 bases not matched to a gene. Germline loops: CDR1 SGHVS, CDR2 FNYEAQ.

Worth noting for this clone: Other DNA sequences in this specimen translate into the identical CDR3. This chain connects TRBV9 to TRBJ1-1; TRBD1 is a possible D gene (6 bases). Germline V gene lookup returns CDR1 SGDLS and CDR2 YYNGEE. The germline V and J ends were trimmed by 0 bases and 2 bases, with 8 bases remaining between them. This CDR3 has 14 amino acids. CDR3 amino acids: CASSVEGGNTEAFF. Here the CDR3 DNA reads TGTGCCAGCAGCGTAGAGGGGGGAAACACTGAAGCTTTCTTT.

This clone was detected only once. The junction departs from the called germline gene at one end, perhaps through a read error. The rearrangement links TRBV7-7 to TRBJ2-7, with 7 bases that match TRBD2. This CDR3 comprises 15 residues. Per germline, CDR1 SSHAT and CDR2 FNYEAQ (reference sequence). CDR3 sequence reads: CASSVSRGEQYEQYF. CDR3 sequence (DNA): TGTGCTAGCAGCGTTAGCCGGGGGGAACAATACGAGCAGTACTTC.

The gene calls are TRBV28 and TRBJ2-3; 9 bases align to TRBD2. Germline CDR1 and CDR2: MDHEN and SYDVKM. CDR3 length equals 16 residues. V lost 2 bases and J lost 3; bases outside the gene matches: 6. CDR3: CASSLASGRLTDTQYF. CDR3 nucleotide sequence: TGTGCCAGCAGTTTAGCCAGCGGGAGGTTGACAGATACGCAGTATTTT. Drawing the rest from reference TRBV28 and TRBJ2-3, the complete variable domain is DVKVTQSSRYLVKRTGEKVFLECVQDMDHENMFWYRQDPGLGLRLIYFSYDVKMKEKGDIPEGYSVSREKKERFSLILESASTNQTSMYLCASSLASGRLTDTQYFGPGTRLTVL.

V is TRBV6-6 and J is TRBJ2-6, with a possible D match to TRBD1 (6 bases). Germline V lookup: CDR1 MNHNY, CDR2 SVGAGI (reference sequence). Trimming removed 0 bases at V and 3 bases at J, with 6 bases between. The CDR3 contains 15 residues. The CDR3 spells CASSYSTGGANVLTF. The CDR3 DNA sequence: TGTGCCAGCAGTTACTCGACAGGTGGGGCCAACGTCCTGACTTTC.

The V call is TRBV28, the J call TRBJ1-1; 8 bases align to TRBD1. The junction had 4 bases not matched to a gene; V was cut back by 6 bases and J by 4 bases. The germline gives CDR1 MDHEN, CDR2 SYDVKM. CDR3 length: 13 residues. CDR3 DNA: TGTGCCAGCAGCCAACAGGGGGGCACTGAAGCTTTCTTT. It translates to CASSQQGGTEAFF.

This chain links TRBV6-5 with TRBJ2-2; weak D call: TRBD2 (5 bases). Germline values: CDR1 MNHEY, CDR2 SVGAGI. The V end lost 5 bases, the J end lost 6 bases, and 16 bases lay between the germline ends. This CDR3 comprises 15 residues. The CDR3: CASSGPSLAPGELFF. DNA for the CDR3: TGTGCCAGCAGTGGCCCCTCCCTAGCCCCCGGGGAGCTGTTTTTT.

J is TRBJ1-5 and V is TRBV6-6; D is perhaps TRBD1 (5 bases). There are 14 residues in the CDR3. Trimming shortened V by 5 bases and J by 3 bases, and 11 bases separated the two germline ends. Germline V CDR1 and CDR2: MNHNY, SVGAGI (reference sequence). The CDR3 loop reads CASSHDSYNQPQHF. CDR3 sequence (DNA): TGTGCCAGCAGTCATGACAGTTACAATCAGCCCCAGCATTTT.

V gene TRBV29-1 combines with J gene TRBJ2-2; 9 nucleotides agree with TRBD2. The CDR3 covers 14 residues. Trimming at V came to 7 bases and at J to 8 bases, leaving 11 bases not matched to a gene. Germline CDR1 SQVTM, CDR2 ANQGSEA. The CDR3 reads CSAGLASMSGELFF. CDR3 DNA sequence: TGCAGCGCTGGACTAGCGAGCATGTCGGGGGAGCTGTTTTTT.

In DNA, the CDR3 is TGTGCCAGCAGCTTGGGCTACGGACTTAAAGAGACCCAGTACTTC. It is translated as CASSLGYGLKETQYF. The chain carries TRBV5-6 and TRBJ2-5, with D perhaps matching TRBD2 (5 bases). The CDR3 spans 15 residues. Germline CDR1 and CDR2: SGHDT and YYEEEE. The V end was cut by 0 bases, the J end by 3 bases, with 12 bases between.

The chain uses TRBV30 and TRBJ2-1; 13 bases line up with TRBD2. Germline CDR1 GTSNPN, CDR2 SVGIG (reference sequence). The CDR3 totals 15 residues. Trimming took 5 bases from V and 6 from J; bases not matched to a gene: 7. The CDR3 coding sequence is TGTGCCTGGGGGGGACTAGCGGGGAGACGCAATGAGCAGTTCTTC. Residues: CAWGGLAGRRNEQFF. Drawing the rest from reference TRBV30 and TRBJ2-1, the complete variable domain is SQTIHQWPATLVQPVGSPLSLECTVEGTSNPNLYWYRQAAGRGLQLLFYSVGIGQISSEVPQNLSASRPQDRQFILSSKKLLLSDSGFYLCAWGGLAGRRNEQFFGPGTRLTVL.

V and J are TRBV9 and TRBJ2-7, with no clear D. Trimming pared 0 bases from V and 5 bases from J, leaving 12 bases between. The germline CDR1 and CDR2 sequences are SGDLS and YYNGEE. The CDR3 runs 14 residues. For the CDR3, the DNA is TGTGCCAGCAGCGTAGATAAGGTGGTCGACGAGCAGTACTTC. It specifies CASSVDKVVDEQYF.

The V gene is TRBV4-3, the J gene TRBJ2-1; TRBD1 aligns across 11 bases. Germline-derived CDR1 and CDR2 are LGHNA and YSLEER. The CDR3 contains 15 residues. The V gene end was trimmed by 1 base and the J gene end by 8 bases; junction bases not matched to a gene: 4. In nucleotides, the CDR3 is TGCGCCAGCAGCCAAGGTGGACAGGGGGCATATGAGCAGTTCTTC. This gives the protein CASSQGGQGAYEQFF.

This rearrangement joins TRBV29-1 to TRBJ1-2; 9 bases match TRBD1. Looked up from germline, CDR1 is SQVTM and CDR2 is ANQGSEA. With 8 bases clipped from V and 6 bases from J, the junction kept 13 bases outside the gene matches. CDR3 size: 14 residues. For the CDR3, the DNA is TGCAGCCCCCGGCGTTGGGACAGGGAGCATGGCTACACCTTC. Residues: CSPRRWDREHGYTF.

The chain combines TRBV19 with TRBJ2-7; TRBD1 agrees at 11 bases. From germline, CDR1 is LNHDA and CDR2 SQIVND (reference sequence). This CDR3 is built from 14 residues. V trimming: 6 bases; J trimming: 4 bases; junction bases outside the gene matches: 5. The CDR3 protein is CASSAGTGGYEQYF. CDR3 sequence (DNA): TGTGCCAGTAGCGCCGGGACAGGGGGATACGAGCAGTACTTC.

The chain links TRBV27 to TRBJ1-1; possibly TRBD1 for D (5 bases). The CDR3 runs to 14 residues. Between the trimmed V and J ends, which lost 3 bases and 0 bases, there was a span of 8 bases. CDR1 and CDR2 from the germline V gene are MNHEY and SMNVEV (reference sequence). CDR3 DNA sequence: TGTGCCAGCAGTTTTAGGGGAATGAACACTGAAGCTTTCTTT. Protein product: CASSFRGMNTEAFF.

The chain uses TRBV27 and TRBJ2-3; TRBD1 matches at 7 bases. The V segment lost 3 bases and the J segment 12 bases; nucleotides outside the gene matches: 6. The CDR3 spans 12 residues. CDR1 is MNHEY and CDR2 is SMNVEV in the germline V gene (reference sequence). The CDR3 DNA sequence: TGTGCCAGCAGTTTCAGAGGGGGCAGTCAGTATTTT. Translated, it gives CASSFRGGSQYF.

The V and J genes are TRBV27 and TRBJ2-1; D remains unclear. Per germline, CDR1 MNHEY and CDR2 SMNVEV (reference sequence). The CDR3 is 13 residues long. Deletions cut 5 bases from V and 8 bases from J, with 13 bases between. For the CDR3, the DNA is TGTGCCAGCAGTGTACAGTTCGGCGATGAGCAGTTCTTC. Residues: CASSVQFGDEQFF.

The chain recombines TRBV5-6 with TRBJ2-7, with 9 positions matching TRBD1. Germline assignment: CDR1 SGHDT and CDR2 YYEEEE. The CDR3 runs to 17 residues. V trimming: 2 bases; J trimming: 5 bases; junction bases outside the gene matches: 14. The DNA of the CDR3 is TGTGCCAGCAGCTTTACCCAAAGCTGGACAGGGGTGGACGAGCAGTACTTC. As protein: CASSFTQSWTGVDEQYF.

The chain employs TRBV4-1 and TRBJ2-7, with unresolved D. The V end was cut by 1 base, the J end by 3 bases, with 10 bases between. The CDR3 contains 14 residues. Per the germline V gene, CDR1 is MGHRA and CDR2 is YSYEKL. DNA of the CDR3: TGCGCCAGCAGCCAAGTATACGCGGACTACGAGCAGTACTTC. Translated, it gives CASSQVYADYEQYF.

V is TRBV30 and J is TRBJ1-2; D is ambiguous. The CDR3 spans 16 residues. Germline CDR1 GTSNPN, CDR2 SVGIG (reference sequence). The ends were cut back, 3 bases at V and 2 bases at J, with 19 bases in the middle. The CDR3 loop reads CAWREKEYHLNYGYTF. The CDR3 nucleotides are TGTGCCTGGAGGGAAAAGGAATATCATTTAAACTATGGCTACACCTTC.

The chain combines TRBV27 with TRBJ1-1, with D possibly being TRBD1 (5 bases). Trimming removed 5 bases from V and 5 bases from J, with 18 bases in between. The CDR3 runs 15 residues. In germline, CDR1 is MNHEY, CDR2 SMNVEV (reference sequence). In nucleotides, the CDR3 is TGTGCCAGCAGTCCCGAGGTCCCCAGGACAACTGAAGCTTTCTTT. Residues: CASSPEVPRTTEAFF.

The chain has TRBV5-1 and TRBJ2-7, with 8 bases lining up with TRBD2. The CDR3 runs to 16 residues. The ends lost 0 bases at V and 3 bases at J; junction bases unmatched: 8. The V gene's germline CDR1 is SGHRS and CDR2 YFSETQ. The CDR3 DNA reads TGCGCCAGCAGCTTGGTTGGACTAGCCCCCAACTACGAGCAGTACTTC. Translating gives CASSLVGLAPNYEQYF.

This chain uses TRBV11-2 with TRBJ2-2, with TRBD2 identical over 12 bases. Unmatched junction bases numbered 10, after V lost 4 bases and J lost 4 bases. Per germline, CDR1 SGHAT and CDR2 FQNNGV. The CDR3 is 18 amino acids. In DNA, the CDR3 is TGTGCCAGCAGCTGGCCTAGCGGGAGGGAATCGAGCACCGGGGAGCTGTTTTTT. Its translation is CASSWPSGRESSTGELFF.

V is TRBV4-3 and J is TRBJ2-1, with 7 bases that match TRBD2. Germline values: CDR1 LGHNA, CDR2 YSLEER. V shed 5 bases, J shed 6 bases, and the junction held 7 bases outside the gene matches. The CDR3 totals 14 residues. CDR3 in amino acids: CASSRVGGGNEQFF. In nucleotides, the CDR3 is TGCGCCAGCAGCAGGGTTGGGGGGGGCAATGAGCAGTTCTTC.